This is a list of T cell receptor beta chains from one sample in a study of cytomegalovirus exposure and HLA in healthy donors. Some clones are missing from TCRdb's copy, which holds only in-frame ones; the method was immunoSEQ multiplex PCR. The sample shows around 31,000 clones, about 66% of them seen only once. What was sequenced was PBMCs. These receptors came from a male donor in good health and CMV-seropositive. The conserved cysteine and the conserved F or W are not part of the CDR3 here. The size field is filled for only some rows; it gives once, few, many or a size class.

j_call | v_call | clone_size | cdr3_aa
TRBJ1-2 | TRBV6-5 | - | ASSRGQLVGYT
TRBJ1-2 | TRBV6-5 | - | ASSQEGGYT
TRBJ1-2 | TRBV4-1 | - | ASSRTGQGGIYGYT
TRBJ1-1 | TRBV7-3 | - | ASNIPGQMNTEAF
TRBJ2-3 | TRBV4-2 | - | ASSRLGDTDTQY
TRBJ2-6 | TRBV10-2 | few | ASSPAGSLSSGANVLT
TRBJ1-2 | TRBV5-1 | - | ASSLNRQGAYGYT
TRBJ2-3 | TRBV5-3 | once | ARSAPRGQGPLGALGTQY
TRBJ2-4 | TRBV25-1 | - | ASSELDGNIQY
TRBJ2-7 | TRBV28 | - | ASSLRGQGYEQY
TRBJ1-6 | TRBV11-3 | - | ASSSPRTGIQNSPLH
TRBJ1-3 | TRBV5-8 | - | ASSSGGAQGNTIY
TRBJ2-7 | TRBV2 | - | ASRSTSQGITYEQY
TRBJ2-5 | TRBV4-1 | - | ASSRLAGETQY
TRBJ2-3 | TRBV5-1 | - | ASSRIGGREPITDTQY